This TCR beta chain appears in the sequencing data of a study of cytomegalovirus exposure and HLA in healthy donors. Researchers ran the PCR with 60 Vbeta and 13 Jbeta primers. TCRdb's copy holds only in-frame clones and misses some; the assay was immunoSEQ multiplex PCR. The sample holds roughly 69,000 clones. The CDR3 runs to 16 residues. V trimming: 0 bases; J trimming: 2 bases; junction bases outside the gene matches: 7. Germline V gene sequence: CDR1 MNHEY, CDR2 SMNVEV (reference sequence). Study-wide results and caveats: Earlier results showed most TCR beta V segments being productive about 87% or about 30% of the time. Under in vitro conditions, a few CMV-associated chains were confirmed as specific for CMV antigens. Among TCR beta chains, those listed as cytomegalovirus-associated numbered over 150. Versus the roughly 670-donor mean, an Asian-associated ancestry cluster reportedly showed fewer N-insertions in a later analysis.

Comments on this clone: Antigen specificity is unknown.

This clonotype was sampled from a woman aged 25 to 39 in good health and CMV-seronegative. Sample: PBMCs. This chain connects TRBV27 to TRBJ2-7, with 7 bases matching TRBD1. CDR3 coding DNA: TGTGCCAGCAGTTTATCGACAGGGAAGGGCGCCTACGAGCAGTACTTC. This translates into CASSLSTGKGAYEQYF.